This TCR beta chain was sequenced in a study of T cell changes during pregnancy in multiple sclerosis. Measured with immunoSEQ multiplex PCR; TCRdb has only the in-frame clones, and not every one. The sample yields tens of thousands of clones, over 85% seen once. The CDR3 loop spans 16 amino acids. Germline trimming cut 3 bases from V and 1 base from J; bases unmatched to any gene: 6. The germline CDR1 and CDR2 sequences are MGHRA and YSYEKL. The source was peripheral blood, collected in the second trimester of pregnancy. The rearrangement uses TRBV4-1 and TRBJ2-1; 7 bases match TRBD1. This TCR derives from a female donor in good health, enrolled as a control in a pregnancy study. The CDR3 loop reads CASSHPGTVSYNEQFF. The DNA for the CDR3 is TGCGCCAGCAGCCATCCCGGGACAGTTTCCTACAATGAGCAGTTCTTC.